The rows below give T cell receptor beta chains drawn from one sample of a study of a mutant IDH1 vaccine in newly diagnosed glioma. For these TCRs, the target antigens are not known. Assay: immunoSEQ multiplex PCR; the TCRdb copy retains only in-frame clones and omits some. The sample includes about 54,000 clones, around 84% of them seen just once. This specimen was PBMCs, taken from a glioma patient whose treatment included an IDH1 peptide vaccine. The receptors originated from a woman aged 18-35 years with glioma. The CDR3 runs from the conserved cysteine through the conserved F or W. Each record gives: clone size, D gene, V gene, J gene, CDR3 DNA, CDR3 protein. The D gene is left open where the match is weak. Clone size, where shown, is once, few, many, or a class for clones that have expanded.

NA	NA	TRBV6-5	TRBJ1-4	TGTGCCAGCAGTTACTCGAGGGGTGAAAATGAAAAACTGTTTTTT	CASSYSRGENEKLFF
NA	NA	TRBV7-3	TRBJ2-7	TGTGCCAGCAGCCCAGACGGAAACACCTACGAGCAGTACTTC	CASSPDGNTYEQYF
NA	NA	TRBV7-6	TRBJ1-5	TGTGCCAGCAGCCTCACGCCAGGGCCTCAGCCCCAGCATTTT	CASSLTPGPQPQHF
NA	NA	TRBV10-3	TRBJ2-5	TGTGCCATCAGCAGAACTACCCGGGAAGAGACCCAGTACTTC	CAISRTTREETQYF
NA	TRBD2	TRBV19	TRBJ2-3	TGTGCCAGTAGTACTAGCGGGACTAGCACAGATACGCAGTATTTT	CASSTSGTSTDTQYF
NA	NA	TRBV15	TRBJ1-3	TGTGCCACCAGCAGAGATTCCGGATCTGGAAACACCATATATTTT	CATSRDSGSGNTIYF
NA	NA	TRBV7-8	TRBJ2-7	TGTGCCAGCAGCTCGCCAACCTACGAGCAGTACTTC	CASSSPTYEQYF
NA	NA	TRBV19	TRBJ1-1	TGTGCCAGTAGTGTGGGCGGCAGAGCCCCTGAAGCTTTCTTT	CASSVGGRAPEAFF
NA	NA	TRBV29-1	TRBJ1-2	TGCAGCGTTGAAGAACAGGCAAACTATGGCTACACCTTC	CSVEEQANYGYTF
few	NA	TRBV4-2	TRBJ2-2	TGTGCCAGCAGCCCTGCGGACGGCGGGTCCGGGGAGCTGTTTTTT	CASSPADGGSGELFF
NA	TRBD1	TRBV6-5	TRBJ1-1	TGTGCCAGCAGTTACTCCACAGGGGGCGTGAACACTGAAGCTTTCTTT	CASSYSTGGVNTEAFF
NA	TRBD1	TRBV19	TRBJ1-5	TGTGCCAGTAGTATCACCCGGGACAGGGGGATAGGGCAGCCCCAGCATTTT	CASSITRDRGIGQPQHF
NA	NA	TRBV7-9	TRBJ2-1	TGTGCCAGCAGCTTAGTTGGTCTTAGGGGTGGGGGTGAGCAGTTCTTC	CASSLVGLRGGGEQFF
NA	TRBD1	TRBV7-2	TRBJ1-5	TGTGCCAGCAGCCTCGGACAGGTCAATCAGCCCCAGCATTTT	CASSLGQVNQPQHF
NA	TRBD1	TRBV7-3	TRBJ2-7	TGTGCCAGCAGCTCGACAGGGGGAGCCTACGAGCAGTACTTC	CASSSTGGAYEQYF
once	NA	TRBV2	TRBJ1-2	TGTGCCAGCAGCCCAGCGGGGTATGGCTACACCTTC	CASSPAGYGYTF
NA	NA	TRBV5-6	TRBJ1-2	TGTGCCAGCAGCTGGGTACAGGGAGGGGATGGCTACACCTTC	CASSWVQGGDGYTF
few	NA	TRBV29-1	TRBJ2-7	TGCAGCTCCTTGGACAGCTACGAGCAGTACTTC	CSSLDSYEQYF
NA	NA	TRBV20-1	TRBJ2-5	TGCAGTGCTAGACAAGAGACCCAGTACTTC	CSARQETQYF
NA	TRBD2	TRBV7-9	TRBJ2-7	TGTGCCAGCAGCTATACAACGGGGACTAGCGGATACGAGCAGTACTTC	CASSYTTGTSGYEQYF
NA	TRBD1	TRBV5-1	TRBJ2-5	TGCGCCAGCAGCTTGGGGACAGGGGCTCAAGAGACCCAGTACTTC	CASSLGTGAQETQYF
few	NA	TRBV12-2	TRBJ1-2	TGTGCAAGTCGCTTAGTGAAGACTCCGCGGGGCTACACCTTC	CASRLVKTPRGYTF
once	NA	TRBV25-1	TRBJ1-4	TGTGCCAGCAGTGGGGAGGCAAGTAGCGAAAAACTGTTTTTT	CASSGEASSEKLFF
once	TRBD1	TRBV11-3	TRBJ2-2	TGTGCCAGCAGCTTAGGCGGACAGGGGCGCGGGGAGCTGTTTTTT	CASSLGGQGRGELFF
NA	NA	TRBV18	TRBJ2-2	TGTGCCAGCTCATCGCTAGTCCCGAACACCGGGGAGCTGTTTTTT	CASSSLVPNTGELFF
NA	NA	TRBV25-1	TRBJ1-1	TGTGCCAGCAGTGAACCCTTGCGGACTTTCTTT	CASSEPLRTFF
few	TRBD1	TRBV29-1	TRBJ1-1	TGCAGCGTTGACACAGGGGGCAACACTGAAGCTTTCTTT	CSVDTGGNTEAFF
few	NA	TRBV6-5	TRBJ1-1	TGTGCCAGCAGTTATGGACGGGCGAACACTGAAGCTTTCTTT	CASSYGRANTEAFF
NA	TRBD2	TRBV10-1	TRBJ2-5	TGCGCCAGCAGTGAGTACGCTAGCGGGAGTAGAGAGACCCAGTACTTC	CASSEYASGSRETQYF
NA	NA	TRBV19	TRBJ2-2	TGTGCCAGTCGGTCCCGACCCGTCGGCACCGGGGAGCTGTTTTTT	CASRSRPVGTGELFF
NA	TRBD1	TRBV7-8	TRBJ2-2	TGTGCCAGCAGCCCACTTTGGGCAGGGGGCACCGGGGAGCTGTTTTTT	CASSPLWAGGTGELFF